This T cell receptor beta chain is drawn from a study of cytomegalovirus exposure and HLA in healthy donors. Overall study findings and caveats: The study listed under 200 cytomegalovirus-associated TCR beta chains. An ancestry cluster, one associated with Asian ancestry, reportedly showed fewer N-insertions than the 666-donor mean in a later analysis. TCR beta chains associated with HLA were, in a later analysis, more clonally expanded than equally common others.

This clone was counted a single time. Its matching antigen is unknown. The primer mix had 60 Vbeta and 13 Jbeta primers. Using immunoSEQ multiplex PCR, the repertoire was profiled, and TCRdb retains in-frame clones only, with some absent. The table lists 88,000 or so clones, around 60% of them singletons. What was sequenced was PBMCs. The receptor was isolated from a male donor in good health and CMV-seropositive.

In DNA form, the CDR3 reads TGTGCCAGCAGTGGGGACATCCAACCTGGAAACACCATATATTTT. Translating gives CASSGDIQPGNTIYF. This sequence joins TRBV2 and TRBJ1-3, with D maybe TRBD1 (6 bases). CDR1 and CDR2 from the germline V gene are SNHLY and FYNNEI. The V end lost 4 bases, the J end lost 2 bases, and 12 bases lay between the germline ends. The CDR3 covers 15 residues.